Each of the 5 T cell receptor beta chains below was sequenced from the same sample in a study of monozygotic twins with inflammatory bowel disease. For each CDR3 protein, TCRdb gives one entry from its re-call of the 5' RACE reads, without DNA. Seen in this sample are around 400,000 distinct CDR3 sequences; the ten most common clones hold approximately 2.3%. Material: blood. The source is a human donor with ulcerative colitis or Crohn's disease, or a healthy co-twin of an affected twin (not recorded which).

This chain joins TRBV9 and TRBJ2-7; TCRdb's assignment of TRBD2 cannot be checked, as there is no DNA. CDR3 length: 15 amino acids. Germline V lookup: CDR1 SGDLS, CDR2 YYNGEE. The CDR3 spells CASSVGGSGGSWQYF.

The V and J genes are TRBV7-8 and TRBJ2-2; without DNA, the TCRdb call of TRBD2 cannot be checked. Germline V gene lookup returns CDR1 SGHVS and CDR2 FQNEAQ. The CDR3 sequence is 15 residues long. CDR3 loop: CASSLALAGAGELFF.

The chain combines TRBV5-1 with TRBJ2-3. Germline V gene sequence: CDR1 SGHRS, CDR2 YFSETQ. The CDR3 length is 14 residues. CDR3 in amino acids: CASSSLTSTDTQYF. Drawing the rest from reference TRBV5-1 and TRBJ2-3, the complete variable domain is KAGVTQTPRYLIKTRGQQVTLSCSPISGHRSVSWYQQTPGQGLQFLFEYFSETQRNKGNFPGRFSGRQFSNSRSEMNVSTLELGDSALYLCASSSLTSTDTQYFGPGTRLTVL.

This rearrangement joins TRBV5-4 to TRBJ1-1; TCRdb proposes TRBD1, but this gene call is untestable without DNA. The germline V gene encodes CDR1 SGHNT and CDR2 YYREEE (reference sequence). There are 13 residues in the CDR3. The CDR3 sequence: CASSLGGTRGAFF.

The chain links TRBV5-1 to TRBJ2-7. Germline V gene data show CDR1 as SGHRS and CDR2 as YFSETQ. The CDR3 covers 12 residues. CDR3 region: CASTASSYEQYF. Combining the CDR3 with reference TRBV5-1 and TRBJ2-7 gives the whole variable domain KAGVTQTPRYLIKTRGQQVTLSCSPISGHRSVSWYQQTPGQGLQFLFEYFSETQRNKGNFPGRFSGRQFSNSRSEMNVSTLELGDSALYLCASTASSYEQYFGPGTRLTVT.